This entry concerns a single T cell receptor beta chain. With V trimmed by 5 bases and J by 8 bases, 7 bases remained unmatched. The CDR3 is 13 amino acids. Germline CDR1 SGHRS, CDR2 YFSETQ. Random-hexamer reverse transcription was applied to about 0.5 to 1 ug RNA. Using its own MiXCR run on the immunoSEQ multiplex PCR reads, TCRdb lists one record per CDR3 protein. The sample comprises over 200,000 distinct CDR3 sequences, approximately 95% of which are singletons, and 0.082% rests with the top ten. The record originates from a study of CD8 T cells in Susac syndrome. The origin of this receptor is a human donor with multiple sclerosis. J is TRBJ1-2 and V is TRBV5-1, with 9 nucleotides matching TRBD1. Specimen: CD4+ T cells from PBMCs. The CDR3 region has the DNA TGCGCCAGCAGTGGGGGACAGGGTGGCGGCTACACCTTC. It codes for CASSGGQGGGYTF.